A selection of T cell receptor beta chains follows, all from one sample in a study of CD8+CD57+ T cells in acquired aplastic anemia. TCRdb reanalysed the reads using MiXCR and keeps one entry per CDR3 protein. The sample yields more than 250,000 distinct CDR3 sequences, approximately 79% seen once. Sequencing was carried out using sorted CD4+, CD8+, or CD8+CD57+ T cells (not recorded which) from PBMCs. The origin of the receptors is a human donor with aplastic anemia. Both conserved end residues are part of each CDR3. A D gene is named only where the DNA matches it firmly. Some rows mark clone size as missing; the rest say once, few, many or name a class of expanded clone.

TRBV7-3,.,.,TRBJ1-2,TGTGCCAGCAGCTTAGCGGGAGGGTCCGACAAGCAGTACACCTTC,CASSLAGGSDKQYTF
TRBV7-2,.,TRBD2,TRBJ2-3,TGTGCCAGCAGCTTGGCTAGCGGGAGGTATCGATACGCATTT,CASSLASGRYRYAF
TRBV5-4,few,TRBD2,TRBJ2-1,TGTGCCAGCAGCTTGTGGACTAGCGGGGGGAGCGATGAGCAGTTCTTC,CASSLWTSGGSDEQFF
TRBV25-1,once,.,TRBJ2-7,TGTGCCAGCAGTGGAGGCCTCGGTAACGAGCAGTACTTC,CASSGGLGNEQYF
TRBV7-9,.,.,TRBJ2-3,TGTGCCAGCAGCTTAGTACCCGGTGACCTTACTTTTGAATTT,CASSLVPGDLTFEF
TRBV2,once,.,TRBJ2-3,TGTGCCAGCAGTGAGTCGTATAGGAATCAGTACCAGCAATTT,CASSESYRNQYQQF
TRBV7-7,.,.,TRBJ2-7,TGTTCCAGCAGCAGGCAAGAGCCCCTACTCTACGAGCAGTACTTC,CSSSRQEPLLYEQYF
TRBV2,.,.,TRBJ1-5,TGTGCCAGCAGTGAAGATAGTAGCAATCAGCCCCAGCATTTT,CASSEDSSNQPQHF
TRBV28,.,TRBD1,TRBJ2-7,TGTGCCAGCAGTTTCCTGGACAGGAGACACTACGAGCAGTACTTC,CASSFLDRRHYEQYF
TRBV11-2,.,.,TRBJ1-4,TGTGCCAGCAGCTCCTCGCCGGGAGAACAAATTAATGAAAAACTGTTTTTT,CASSSSPGEQINEKLFF
TRBV7-9,once,TRBD1,TRBJ2-5,TGTGCCAGCAGGGATGCCCGACAGGGACATTACCAGCAGTTC,CASRDARQGHYQQF
TRBV7-8,.,.,TRBJ1-1,TGTGCCAGCAGCTTAGAGCTAACTCCCGATACGGAGTATTTCTTT,CASSLELTPDTEYFF
TRBV11-3,.,.,TRBJ1-1,TGTGCCAGCAGCTTAGATTGGGTGAACACTGAAGCTTTCTTT,CASSLDWVNTEAFF
TRBV15,.,.,TRBJ1-2,TGTGCCAGCAGCTTGACAAGCGACCAAGACTATGACTACTTCTTC,CASSLTSDQDYDYFF
TRBV7-9,once,.,TRBJ2-3,TGTGCCAGCAGCTTATTGCCCGGGGCGCAGTTTTTTTGTTTT,CASSLLPGAQFFCF
TRBV9,.,TRBD1,TRBJ2-1,TGTGCCAGCAGCGCAGGGGGACAGACCACCAATGAGCAGTTCTTC,CASSAGGQTTNEQFF
TRBV10-3,.,.,TRBJ1-2,TGTGCCATCAGTGAAGGTCAGAACTATGGCTACACCTTC,CAISEGQNYGYTF
TRBV9,once,TRBD2,TRBJ2-1,TGTGCCAGCAGCGTAGCTAGCGGGGGGTCCGAGCAGCAGTTCTTC,CASSVASGGSEQQFF
TRBV7-3,.,.,TRBJ1-2,TGTGCCAGCAGCGGGGATGCGGGAGGTGCCTACATCTTC,CASSGDAGGAYIF
TRBV19,.,TRBD2,TRBJ2-1,TGTGCCAGTAGTATAGCTAGCGGAGACTACAATGAGCGGCAGTTCTTC,CASSIASGDYNERQFF
TRBV2,.,.,TRBJ1-1,TGTGCCAGCAGCTTAGGTCTGACAGAGAACACTGATTCTGGCTTT,CASSLGLTENTDSGF
TRBV7-6,once,.,TRBJ1-6,TGTGCCAGCAGCTTGGGAAGGGGACCGAACACTGAAGCTCTCCACTTT,CASSLGRGPNTEALHF
TRBV9,once,TRBD2,TRBJ2-3,TGTGCCAGCAGCGTAGACGCGGGAGTCGGATCAGATAATTTT,CASSVDAGVGSDNF
TRBV7-8,.,.,TRBJ1-2,TGTGCCAGCAGAACGACAGGAAACTATGGCTACACCTTC,CASRTTGNYGYTF
TRBV11-3,many,.,TRBJ2-3,TGTGCCAGCAGCTTAGAGCTGACACCCGATACGCAGTATTTT,CASSLELTPDTQYF
TRBV5-8,.,TRBD1,TRBJ1-6,TGTGCCAGCAGTTCACGGGACAGCAATTCACCCCTCCACTTT,CASSSRDSNSPLHF
TRBV7-8,.,.,TRBJ1-6,TGTGCCAGCAGTTTTGCGTGGGGCTTCACAGATACGCAGTTT,CASSFAWGFTDTQF
TRBV15,.,.,TRBJ1-1,TGTGCCACCAGCAGAGATTACAGGGATGAAGCTTTCTTT,CATSRDYRDEAFF